The clone carrying this T cell receptor beta chain was seen once. Its antigen remains unidentified. Generated by immunoSEQ multiplex PCR, the TCRdb table keeps only in-frame clones and is missing some. The data show 86,000 or so clones, approximately 90% seen once. This sample was taken from a study of T cell responses to AZD1222 COVID-19 vaccine. Whole-study findings and limits: The donor cohort was predominantly white British with a female majority, and clonal diversity may have been underestimated. Samples come after the peak T cell response, not at day 14. Two AZD1222 administrations were followed by greater Spike-specific TCR breadth and depth. Reportedly, nearly half of unique spike TCRs recognized epitopes outside B.1.351/B.1.1.7 mutations.

Sample: peripheral blood, taken on day 0 of MenACWY control vaccination. The sequence derives from an adult in good health.

The CDR3 sequence is CASSVGLSVLYYNEQFF. CDR3 coding DNA: TGTGCCAGCAGCGTCGGTCTCAGTGTCCTTTACTACAATGAGCAGTTCTTC. The chain joins TRBV9 to TRBJ2-1; D call uncertain. Trimming took 2 bases from V and 3 from J, leaving 18 bases between them. This CDR3 is built from 17 residues. The germline gives CDR1 SGDLS, CDR2 YYNGEE.